Listed below are T cell receptor beta chains from one sample, sequenced in a study of immune heterogeneity within non-small cell lung tumors. TCRdb reprocessed the multiplex PCR reads via MiXCR and lists one record per CDR3 protein. The data show 9,500 to 12,000 distinct CDR3 sequences, approximately 20% seen once. Sample: lung tumor tissue. The receptors were sampled from a man in his sixties with non-small cell lung cancer. Both conserved end residues are part of each CDR3. Fields, in order: V gene, J gene, D gene, clone size, CDR3 DNA, CDR3 protein. The D gene is left open where the match is weak. Some rows have no size entry. The others give once, few or many, or a class for an expanded clone.

TRBV5-1	TRBJ2-1	-	many	TGCGCCAGCAGCTTGGCCCCCTTTAAGGCGAATGAGCAGTTCTTC	CASSLAPFKANEQFF
TRBV11-2	TRBJ2-5	-	-	TGTGCCAGCAGCTTAACGGGGTTCTTAACGCAAGAGACCCAGTACTTC	CASSLTGFLTQETQYF
TRBV7-3	TRBJ2-3	TRBD2	medium-sized	TGTGCCAGCAGCTTAACGGCGGGAGGTACGCAGTATTTT	CASSLTAGGTQYF
TRBV28	TRBJ2-1	TRBD2	medium-sized	TGTGCCAGCAGTTTAGGCGGGAGGTCCCACAATGAGCAGTTCTTC	CASSLGGRSHNEQFF
TRBV20-1	TRBJ2-1	TRBD2	medium-sized	TGCAGTGCTAGGGCCCCTAGCGGAGCTGCCAATGAGCAGTTCTTC	CSARAPSGAANEQFF
TRBV5-1	TRBJ1-1	-	few	TGCGCCAGCAGCGTGCAGGCGGGGAGCACTGAAGCTTTCTTT	CASSVQAGSTEAFF
TRBV6-1	TRBJ2-2	-	medium-sized	TGTGCCAGCAGCCCAACGCAGGGATTTATCGGGGAGCTGTTTTTT	CASSPTQGFIGELFF
TRBV27	TRBJ2-5	-	few	TGTGCCAGCAGTTTATCAGTATCGCAAGAGACCCAGTACTTC	CASSLSVSQETQYF
TRBV20-1	TRBJ1-5	TRBD1	-	TGCAGTGCTAGTCGGACAGGCTTGAGCAATCAGCCCCAGCATTTT	CSASRTGLSNQPQHF
TRBV3-1	TRBJ2-2	-	-	TGTGCCAGCAGCCAAGATGGGAACACCGGGGAGCTGTTTTTT	CASSQDGNTGELFF
TRBV25-1	TRBJ1-6	-	few	TGTGCCAGCAGTGAAGACGGTGAGAATTCACCCCTCCACTTT	CASSEDGENSPLHF
TRBV11-3	TRBJ2-1	TRBD1	few	TGTGCCAGCAGCTCCGGGGCAGGGGGACCCAATGAGCAGTTCTTC	CASSSGAGGPNEQFF
TRBV3-1	TRBJ1-5	-	-	TGTGCCAGCAGCCCTAATCTACAGGGCAATCAGCCCCAGCATTTT	CASSPNLQGNQPQHF
TRBV19	TRBJ2-1	-	-	TGTGCCAGTAGTGCATCAGAGCCCTTGACAGGGCAGTTCTTC	CASSASEPLTGQFF
TRBV9	TRBJ1-2	-	-	TGTGCCAGCATCGGATTGTATGGCTACACCTTC	CASIGLYGYTF
TRBV20-1	TRBJ2-5	-	few	TGCAGTGCAAAGTCAAGGATGGGACAAGAGACCCAGTACTTC	CSAKSRMGQETQYF
TRBV20-1	TRBJ2-1	-	-	TGCAGTGCTAGTGGGCAGGGTATCAACAATGAGCAGTTCTTC	CSASGQGINNEQFF
TRBV30	TRBJ1-1	TRBD1	medium-sized	TGTGCCTGGAGTCCGGACAGGGGGAACATGAACACTGAAGCTTTCTTT	CAWSPDRGNMNTEAFF
TRBV2	TRBJ2-1	-	-	TGTGCCAGCATGGGGTACAATGAGCAGTTCTTC	CASMGYNEQFF
TRBV11-2	TRBJ1-1	-	medium-sized	TGTGCCAGCAGCTTAGGGGTTACTGAAGCTTTCTTT	CASSLGVTEAFF
TRBV12-3/TRBV12-4	TRBJ1-2	TRBD1	-	TGTGCCAGCAGTCGGACGACAGGGAGGTATAACTATGGCTACACCTTC	CASSRTTGRYNYGYTF
TRBV20-1	TRBJ2-5	-	few	TGCAGTGCTGTCCGGGGCGGAACGGCAGAGACCCAGTACTTC	CSAVRGGTAETQYF
TRBV6-1	TRBJ2-7	TRBD2	medium-sized	TGTGCCAGCAGAACTAGCGGATCCTACGAGCAGTACTTC	CASRTSGSYEQYF
TRBV6-2/TRBV6-3	TRBJ2-6	-	medium-sized	TGTGCCAGCAGGCCTCAGGGAACTGGGGCCAACGTCCTGACTTTC	CASRPQGTGANVLTF
TRBV30	TRBJ2-5	-	-	TGTGCCTGCACAAGGGAGACCCAGTACTTC	CACTRETQYF
TRBV15	TRBJ2-3	-	few	TGTGCCACCAGCAGAGAGTGGCTTGATCTGCGCGATACGCAGTATTTT	CATSREWLDLRDTQYF